The present entry profiles one T cell receptor beta chain with its context. Its cognate antigen is unknown. CDR1 and CDR2 (germline): MGHRA, YSYEKL. CDR3 length: 16 amino acids. The sample comes from a study of monozygotic twins with inflammatory bowel disease. For every donor, one blood sample of approximately 2.6 ml was drawn. TCRdb re-called the 5' RACE reads and gives one entry per CDR3 protein, without DNA. This table holds more than 350,000 distinct CDR3 sequences. Study-wide findings and caveats: Patient repertoires may have gained variability from differing immunosuppressive treatments.

The V gene is TRBV4-1, the J gene TRBJ2-3; TCRdb returns TRBD2, unconfirmable since there is no DNA. The receptor was derived from a human donor with ulcerative colitis or Crohn's disease, or a healthy co-twin of an affected twin (not recorded which). The specimen sequenced was blood. CDR3 in amino acids: CASSRSLVSNTDTQYF.